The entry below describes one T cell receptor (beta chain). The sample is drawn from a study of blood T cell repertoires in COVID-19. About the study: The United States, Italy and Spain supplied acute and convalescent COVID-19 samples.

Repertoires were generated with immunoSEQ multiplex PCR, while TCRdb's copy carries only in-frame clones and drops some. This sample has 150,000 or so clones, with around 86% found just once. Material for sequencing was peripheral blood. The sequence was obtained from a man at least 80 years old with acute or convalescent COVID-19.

The CDR3 here is CASSLVASDGNIQYF. The CDR3 DNA sequence: TGTGCCAGCAGCTTAGTCGCTAGCGATGGAAACATTCAGTACTTC. The V gene is TRBV7-2, the J gene TRBJ2-4, with D tentatively TRBD2 (6 bases). The CDR3 runs to 15 residues. Germline CDR1 SGHTA, CDR2 FQGNSA. The V end lost 1 base, the J end lost 6 bases, and 13 bases lay between the germline ends.